This T cell receptor (beta chain) was recorded in a study of cytomegalovirus exposure and HLA in healthy donors. Unrecorded immune exposures were likely, despite nominal health at sampling. With respect to this clone: Its target is not known.

The CDR3 consists of 13 residues. J lost 6 bases, V lost 3 bases, and 7 bases had no gene match. Germline CDR1 reads GTSNPN; CDR2 reads SVGIG (reference sequence). Primers: 60 Vbeta forward and 13 Jbeta reverse. Profiling relied on immunoSEQ multiplex PCR, and the TCRdb table lists in-frame clones only, not all of them. The sample includes under 95,000 clones, roughly 74% of them seen just once. Whole-study results and caveats: A later analysis reportedly identified an Asian-associated ancestry cluster as carrying fewer N-insertions than the roughly 700-donor mean. Presence/absence analyses rested on an assumption that sequencing depth was roughly uniform across donors. With further analysis later on, most CMV-associated TCR beta chains appeared HLA-restricted.

V is TRBV30 and J is TRBJ2-7; 8 bases are shared with TRBD2. The sequence derives from a man in his forties in good health and CMV-seronegative. Material: PBMCs. CDR3 DNA sequence: TGTGCCTGGAGGCGGATCGGGGGGGGCGAGCAGTACTTC. Translated: CAWRRIGGGEQYF.